This record covers a single T cell receptor (beta chain). Its antigen remains unknown. V lost 6 bases and J lost 1, with 6 bases in between. The germline V gene encodes CDR1 ENHRY and CDR2 SYGVKD. The CDR3 spans 12 residues. The method was immunoSEQ multiplex PCR; TCRdb's version includes in-frame clones alone and lacks a portion of them. The repertoire consists of 110,000 to 150,000 clones, with 92% occurring once and the leading ten covering under 2%. The data stem from a study of T cell responses to AZD1222 COVID-19 vaccine. Study-level findings and limits: The donor group comprised mostly white British people and more females; the analysis possibly underestimated clonal diversity.

The rearrangement uses TRBV10-3 and TRBJ1-1; D remains ambiguous. The sample consisted of peripheral blood, taken on day 0 of AZD1222 vaccination. The receptor was derived from an adult in good health. CDR3 sequence reads: CAIRAGNTEAFF. Here the CDR3 DNA reads TGTGCCATCAGGGCCGGGAACACTGAAGCTTTCTTT.